Listed below are T cell receptor beta chains from one sample, sequenced in a study of blood T cell repertoires in COVID-19. TCRdb's table, derived via immunoSEQ multiplex PCR, lists solely in-frame clones and lacks some. Among 150,000 or so clones listed, approximately 93% were seen once. What was sequenced was peripheral blood. The receptors stem from a woman in her sixties or seventies with COVID-19, enrolled during active disease. Each CDR3 is given with its conserved first and last residue. D genes are given only for firm matches. Not every row has a clone size; where given, it reads once, few, many or a size class.

j_call v_call clone_size d_call cdr3_aa cdr3_nt
TRBJ1-1 TRBV29-1 once - CSVAQNTEAFF TGCAGCGTTGCACAGAACACTGAAGCTTTCTTT
TRBJ1-1 TRBV5-1 - - CASSFSSPGNTEAFF TGCGCCAGCAGCTTCAGCAGTCCGGGGAACACTGAAGCTTTCTTT
TRBJ1-2 TRBV7-9 few - CASSPGGGFGYGYTF TGTGCCAGCAGCCCAGGTGGAGGGTTTGGCTATGGCTACACCTTC
TRBJ2-4 TRBV23-1 once - CASSQSGGDLDIQYF TGCGCCAGCAGTCAATCGGGCGGGGATTTGGACATTCAGTACTTC
TRBJ2-5 TRBV5-5 - TRBD2 CASSSGLGRQETQYF TGTGCCAGCAGCAGCGGACTAGGGCGGCAAGAGACCCAGTACTTC
TRBJ2-7 TRBV27 - TRBD1 CASSFRDRGYEQYF TGTGCCAGCAGTTTCCGGGACAGGGGCTACGAGCAGTACTTC
TRBJ1-6 TRBV5-4 - - CASSPGVRPAYNSPLHF TGTGCCAGCAGCCCAGGGGTGAGGCCCGCCTATAATTCACCCCTCCACTTT
TRBJ1-5 TRBV15 - - CATSRDRGANQPQHF TGTGCCACCAGCAGAGATCGGGGGGCCAATCAGCCCCAGCATTTT
TRBJ1-2 TRBV5-1 - TRBD1 CASSRQGYGYTF TGCGCCAGCAGCCGACAGGGGTATGGCTACACCTTC
TRBJ1-5 TRBV3-1/TRBV3-2 - TRBD1 CASSSRRTGDQPQHF TGTGCCAGCAGCTCACGAAGGACAGGGGATCAGCCCCAGCATTTT
TRBJ1-1 TRBV5-6 - - CASSFLDSKQGSTEAFF TGTGCCAGCAGCTTCTTGGACAGCAAACAGGGATCCACTGAAGCTTTCTTT
TRBJ1-4 TRBV7-2 - - CASSLNRDEKLFF TGTGCCAGCAGCTTAAACAGGGATGAAAAACTGTTTTTT
TRBJ1-1 TRBV7-9 - - CASSLSSGRGTEAFF TGTGCCAGCAGCTTATCATCGGGGCGGGGGACTGAAGCTTTCTTT